These 32 T cell receptor beta chains came from one sample sequenced in a study of blood T cell repertoires in COVID-19. Generated by immunoSEQ multiplex PCR, the TCRdb table keeps only in-frame clones and is missing some. In the table there are some 530,000 clones, 75% to 90% of which are singletons. What was sequenced was peripheral blood. The source is a human donor in a cohort sampled during active COVID-19.

The chain links TRBV6-5 to TRBJ2-5; possible D gene TRBD1, 6 bases. The CDR3 is made up of 14 amino acids. Germline loops: CDR1 MNHEY, CDR2 SVGAGI. The germline V and J ends were trimmed by 7 bases and 5 bases, with 17 bases remaining between them. The CDR3 reads CASTPLQGFETQYF. CDR3 nucleotide sequence: TGTGCCAGCACCCCCTTACAGGGTTTTGAGACCCAGTACTTC.

The chain joins TRBV11-2 to TRBJ2-1; 10 bases line up with TRBD1. CDR3 length: 16 residues. Losses at the gene ends were 5 bases for V and 12 bases for J; bases not matched to a gene: 16. CDR1 and CDR2 from the germline V gene are SGHAT and FQNNGV. CDR3 nucleotides: TGTGCCAGCAGCCATACCGGGACAGGGGCCCCCTATTCGCAGTTCTTC. Protein product: CASSHTGTGAPYSQFF.

J is TRBJ2-3 and V is TRBV23-1; no definite D call. TRBV23-1 carries the ORF label, with uncertain function. The CDR3 extends over 13 amino acids. With 0 bases removed from V and 3 bases from J, the gap between germline ends came to 4 bases. The CDR3 reads CASSQSPTDTQYF. CDR3 coding DNA: TGCGCCAGCAGTCAATCCCCAACAGATACGCAGTATTTT.

The V and J genes are TRBV28 and TRBJ2-1, with TRBD2 matching over 10 bases. V shed 5 bases and J 6 bases; nucleotides not matched to a gene: 7. Germline V CDR1 and CDR2: MDHEN, SYDVKM. The CDR3 is 15 residues long. The CDR3 loop is CASSRTSGTVNEQFF. DNA for the CDR3: TGTGCCAGCAGTAGAACTAGCGGGACGGTCAATGAGCAGTTCTTC.

The chain joins TRBV25-1 to TRBJ1-2; TRBD1 might be the D (6 bases). V was clipped by 5 bases and J by 4 bases, with 17 bases between them. The germline V gene has CDR1 MGHDK and CDR2 SYGVNS. CDR3 length: 15 amino acids. This CDR3 reads CASSREGGLLYGYTF. CDR3 bases: TGTGCCAGCAGTCGGGAGGGGGGACTTCTCTATGGCTACACCTTC.

The table lists this clone with a count of one. V gene TRBV6-2 or TRBV6-3 combines with J gene TRBJ1-2; D not resolved. This CDR3 spans 13 amino acids. The V and J ends lost 4 bases and 4 bases respectively, with 10 bases between them. Germline V gene lookup returns CDR1 MNHEY and CDR2 SVGEGT. CDR3 sequence: CASSWEQIYGYTF. CDR3 sequence (DNA): TGTGCCAGCAGTTGGGAGCAGATCTATGGCTACACCTTC.

This clone occurred a few times. The chain has TRBV29-1 and TRBJ2-1; D might be TRBD1 (5 bases). Trimming took off 0 bases at V and 8 bases at J, with 17 bases between the two ends. Germline CDR1 reads SQVTM; CDR2 reads ANQGSEA. The CDR3 has 15 residues. This chain's CDR3 is CSVEDVTGRPDEQFF. The CDR3 region has the DNA TGCAGCGTTGAAGATGTTACAGGCCGACCCGATGAGCAGTTCTTC.

The genes are TRBV19 and TRBJ2-1; tentative D call: TRBD1 (6 bases). The CDR3 has 14 residues. V lost 3 bases, J lost 2 bases, and 8 bases lay in between. The germline V gene encodes CDR1 LNHDA and CDR2 SQIVND (reference sequence). The DNA for the CDR3 is TGTGCCAGTAGTATGGGACAAACCTACAATGAGCAGTTCTTC. As protein: CASSMGQTYNEQFF.

The V and J genes are TRBV5-5 and TRBJ2-4; D is perhaps TRBD1 (6 bases). The CDR3 consists of 17 residues. The germline CDR1 and CDR2 sequences are SGHKS and YYEKEE (reference sequence). V gave up 0 bases and J gave up 0 bases, with 13 bases separating them. The CDR3 loop is CASSLERGSTAKNIQYF. CDR3 coding DNA: TGTGCCAGCAGCTTGGAGAGGGGGAGTACAGCCAAAAACATTCAGTACTTC.

With regard to this clone: At one end the junction does not follow the germline gene, possibly because of a read error. The rearrangement links TRBV2 to TRBJ2-2; 7 positions agree with TRBD1. Per the germline V gene, CDR1 is SNHLY and CDR2 is FYNNEI. CDR3 length: 15 residues. The CDR3 protein is CASSPTGANAGELFF. Written as DNA, the CDR3 is TGTGCCAGCAGTCCCACAGGGGCGAACGCCGGGGAGCTGTTTTTT.

This chain's CDR3 is CAWRDRAVTTEAFF. CDR3 DNA: TGTGCCTGGAGGGACAGGGCGGTTACCACTGAAGCTTTCTTT. This rearrangement joins TRBV30 to TRBJ1-1, with TRBD1 matching over 8 bases. V shed 3 bases, J shed 4 bases, and the junction held 7 bases outside the gene matches. The germline V gene has CDR1 GTSNPN and CDR2 SVGIG (reference sequence). This CDR3 is 14 amino acids long.

CDR3 bases: TGCGCCAGCAGCCGATCTCTAGCGGGAGAGTCCTACGAGCAGTACTTC. This sequence encodes CASSRSLAGESYEQYF. The J gene is TRBJ2-7, the V gene TRBV4-3; 10 positions agree with TRBD2. Germline assignment: CDR1 LGHNA and CDR2 YSLEER. Trimming at V came to 4 bases and at J to 1 base, leaving 7 bases not matched to a gene. This CDR3 has 16 amino acids.

The chain uses TRBV7-9 and TRBJ2-7; weak D call: TRBD1 (6 bases). The CDR3 is 15 amino acids. CDR1 SEHNR and CDR2 FQNEAQ come from the germline V gene (reference sequence). V lost 5 bases and J 3 bases, leaving 17 bases between the germline ends. This CDR3 reads CASSGRGQRFYEQYF. CDR3 nucleotides: TGTGCCAGCAGCGGTCGAGGACAGAGATTCTACGAGCAGTACTTC.

There are a few counts of this clone. This sequence joins TRBV7-9 and TRBJ1-1, with 7 bases lining up with TRBD1. In germline, CDR1 is SEHNR, CDR2 FQNEAQ (reference sequence). The CDR3 runs to 15 residues. The junction had 4 bases not matched to a gene; V was cut back by 3 bases and J by 0 bases. CDR3 sequence: CASSFSTGMNTEAFF. CDR3 bases: TGTGCCAGCAGCTTCTCGACAGGGATGAACACTGAAGCTTTCTTT.

The V and J genes are TRBV19 and TRBJ2-2; 7 nucleotides align to TRBD1. The J segment lost 1 base and the V segment lost 4 bases, leaving 6 bases of the junction unmatched. Germline CDR1 is LNHDA and CDR2 is SQIVND (reference sequence). CDR3 length: 16 amino acids. The CDR3 DNA reads TGTGCCAGTAGTAACCCGACAGGGCTGAACACCGGGGAGCTGTTTTTT. It yields the protein CASSNPTGLNTGELFF.

This clone was counted once. V usage is TRBV5-1 and J usage is TRBJ2-3, with TRBD2 identical over 8 bases. Trimming at V came to 0 bases and at J to 0 bases, leaving 21 bases not matched to a gene. Germline CDR1 and CDR2: SGHRS and YFSETQ. The CDR3 loop spans 22 amino acids. As DNA, the CDR3 is TGCGCCAGCAGCTTGGCTGGAAGAACTAGCGGTACTGTTCCCTCTAGCACAGATACGCAGTATTTT. It encodes CASSLAGRTSGTVPSSTDTQYF.

This chain connects TRBV7-3 to TRBJ2-1; 7 bases align to TRBD2. This CDR3 region has 16 residues. The junction had 9 bases not matched to a gene; V was cut back by 4 bases and J by 3 bases. CDR1 and CDR2 from the germline V gene are SGHTA and FQGTGA. DNA for the CDR3: TGTGCCAGCAGCTCCTCAGCGGGGAGTGGCTACAATGAGCAGTTCTTC. Its translation is CASSSSAGSGYNEQFF.

This clone was detected a few times. The V gene is TRBV5-1, the J gene TRBJ2-3, with D possibly matching TRBD1 (7 bases). V was trimmed by 4 bases and J by 7 bases, leaving 22 bases between them. The CDR3 extends over 16 amino acids. Germline loops: CDR1 SGHRS, CDR2 YFSETQ. The CDR3 coding sequence is TGCGCCAGCAGCCCGATAAGGGCAGGGGGGACGAATACGCAGTATTTT. Its protein is CASSPIRAGGTNTQYF.

V and J are TRBV11-2 and TRBJ2-1, with a possible D match to TRBD2 (6 bases). Germline loops: CDR1 SGHAT, CDR2 FQNNGV. Deletions cut 1 base from V and 9 bases from J, with 13 bases between. The CDR3 extends over 14 amino acids. CDR3 in DNA: TGTGCCAGCAGCTTAGGGGCGGGAAGGGGTGAGCAGTTCTTC. This encodes CASSLGAGRGEQFF.

The gene calls are TRBV3-1 (or the pseudogene TRBV3-2) and TRBJ2-3; 7 bases match TRBD2. Losses at the gene ends were 0 bases for V and 6 bases for J; bases not matched to a gene: 0. This CDR3 has 13 residues. Germline V lookup: CDR1 LGHDT, CDR2 YNNKEL (reference sequence). This CDR3 is CASSQEGGDTQYF. The CDR3 DNA sequence: TGTGCCAGCAGCCAAGAGGGAGGGGATACGCAGTATTTT.

V usage is TRBV28 and J usage is TRBJ1-1; 7 positions agree with TRBD1. The V gene end was trimmed by 6 bases and the J gene end by 3 bases; junction bases not matched to a gene: 13. The CDR3 extends over 16 amino acids. In germline, CDR1 is MDHEN, CDR2 SYDVKM. The CDR3 DNA is TGTGCCAGCAGGTTCCCATTTAGAGGGGGCGACACTGAAGCTTTCTTT. It yields the protein CASRFPFRGGDTEAFF.

This chain connects TRBV7-3 to TRBJ1-1, with unresolved D. Trimming removed 1 base at V and 6 bases at J, with 12 bases between. The CDR3 has 14 amino acids. Germline CDR1 and CDR2: SGHTA and FQGTGA. The CDR3 DNA is TGTGCCAGCAGCTTAATAAGGGAGCGGGCTGAAGCTTTCTTT. This translates into CASSLIRERAEAFF. Complete variable domain (other parts from reference TRBV7-3 and TRBJ1-1): GAGVSQTPSNKVTEKGKYVELRCDPISGHTALYWYRQSLGQGPEFLIYFQGTGAADDSGLPNDRFFAVRPEGSVSTLKIQRTERGDSAVYLCASSLIRERAEAFFGQGTRLTVV.

This rearrangement joins TRBV14 to TRBJ2-1, with D possibly matching TRBD2 (7 bases). Germline-derived CDR1 and CDR2 are SGHDN and FVKESK. The CDR3 length is 15 residues. V was cut by 1 base and J by 8 bases, with 15 bases left in between. CDR3 in amino acids: CASSQVPGGKDEQFF. Written as DNA, the CDR3 is TGTGCCAGCAGCCAAGTCCCGGGGGGCAAGGATGAGCAGTTCTTC.

The chain employs TRBV6-4 and TRBJ2-7; D is undetermined. CDR3 length: 16 amino acids. Germline loops: CDR1 MRHNA, CDR2 SNTAGT. Trimming took off 6 bases at V and 0 bases at J, with 18 bases between the two ends. Here the CDR3 reads CASSPSKLRSSYEQYF. CDR3 nucleotides: TGTGCCAGCAGCCCCTCGAAGCTTCGGAGCTCCTACGAGCAGTACTTC.

This clone was observed a few times. This rearrangement joins TRBV27 to TRBJ2-5, with D maybe TRBD2 (5 bases). The CDR3 runs 15 residues. Germline values: CDR1 MNHEY, CDR2 SMNVEV (reference sequence). The V end lost 0 bases, the J end lost 5 bases, and 13 bases lay between the germline ends. Here the CDR3 reads CASSLSDRRGETQYF. CDR3 nucleotide sequence: TGTGCCAGCAGTTTATCTGATCGGAGAGGGGAGACCCAGTACTTC.

The chain employs TRBV5-4 and TRBJ2-1; 7 nucleotides line up with TRBD2. Germline V gene lookup returns CDR1 SGHNT and CDR2 YYREEE (reference sequence). Trimming cost V 5 bases and J 6 bases; bases outside gene matches: 8. The CDR3 covers 14 residues. The CDR3 sequence is CASSRWEGSNEQFF. The DNA for the CDR3 is TGTGCCAGCAGTAGGTGGGAGGGAAGCAATGAGCAGTTCTTC.

The chain has TRBV7-9 and TRBJ2-7; D gene uncertain. This CDR3 has 14 residues. Trimming pared 1 base from V and 2 bases from J, leaving 9 bases between. Looked up from germline, CDR1 is SEHNR and CDR2 is FQNEAQ (reference sequence). CDR3 in amino acids: CASSLGSEPYEQYF. The DNA of the CDR3 is TGTGCCAGCAGCTTAGGGTCGGAGCCCTACGAGCAGTACTTC.

This rearrangement joins TRBV12-3 or TRBV12-4 to TRBJ2-1, with a weak D call TRBD1 (6 bases). This CDR3 contains 13 residues. V lost 5 bases to trimming and J lost 5 bases, with 10 bases between them. The CDR3, as DNA: TGTGCCAGCAGTGGGACAAGCCACAATGAGCAGTTCTTC. Residues: CASSGTSHNEQFF.

The J gene is TRBJ2-5, the V gene TRBV5-1, with D possibly being TRBD1 (8 bases). The length of the CDR3 is 15 residues. Germline loops: CDR1 SGHRS, CDR2 YFSETQ. V was cut by 4 bases and J by 5 bases, with 18 bases left in between. DNA for the CDR3: TGCGCCAGCAGCCTCCGGACAGGGCGGGAGGAGACCCAGTACTTC. It translates to CASSLRTGREETQYF.

The chain links TRBV29-1 to TRBJ1-6, with 10 bases aligning to TRBD1. CDR1 SQVTM and CDR2 ANQGSEA come from the germline V gene. This CDR3 has 13 amino acids. Trimming removed 4 bases from V and 10 bases from J; junction bases left unmatched: 4. Here the CDR3 reads CSVGGTGDSPLHF. The CDR3 DNA reads TGCAGCGTTGGGGGGACAGGGGACTCACCCCTCCACTTT.

CDR3 coding DNA: TGTGCCAGCAGCTTCGCTCCGGGACAGAGCATGAACACTGAAGCTTTCTTT. Translating it yields CASSFAPGQSMNTEAFF. The chain couples TRBV7-9 to TRBJ1-1, with 7 bases aligning to TRBD1. V dropped 3 bases and J dropped 0; count of bases not matched to a gene: 10. The germline gives CDR1 SEHNR, CDR2 FQNEAQ (reference sequence). CDR3 length: 17 amino acids. The full variable domain, its missing parts supplied by reference TRBV7-9 and TRBJ1-1, is DTGVSQNPRHKITKRGQNVTFRCDPISEHNRLYWYRQTLGQGPEFLTYFQNEAQLEKSRLLSDRFSAERPKGSFSTLEIQRTEQGDSAMYLCASSFAPGQSMNTEAFFGQGTRLTVV.

Note on this clone: Other DNA sequences of this sample code for an identical CDR3. This chain connects TRBV28 to TRBJ1-5, with a weak D call TRBD1 (5 bases). V shed 2 bases and J shed 2 bases, with 10 bases lying between them. The CDR3 consists of 15 residues. Per germline, CDR1 MDHEN and CDR2 SYDVKM. The CDR3 spells CASSLGGARNQPQHF. CDR3 DNA: TGTGCCAGCAGTTTAGGAGGGGCGCGCAATCAGCCCCAGCATTTT.